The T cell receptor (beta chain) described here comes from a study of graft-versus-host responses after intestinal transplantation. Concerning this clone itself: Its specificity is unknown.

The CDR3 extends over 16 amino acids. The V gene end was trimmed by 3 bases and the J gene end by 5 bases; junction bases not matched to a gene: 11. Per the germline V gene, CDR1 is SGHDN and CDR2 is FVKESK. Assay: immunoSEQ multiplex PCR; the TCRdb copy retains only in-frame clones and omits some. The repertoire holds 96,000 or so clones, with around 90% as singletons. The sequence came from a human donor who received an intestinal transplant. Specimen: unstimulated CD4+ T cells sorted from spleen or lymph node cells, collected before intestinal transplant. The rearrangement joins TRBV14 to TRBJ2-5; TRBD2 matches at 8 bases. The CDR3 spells CASSHLLAEGWETQYF. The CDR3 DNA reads TGTGCCAGCAGCCACCTACTAGCGGAGGGTTGGGAGACCCAGTACTTC.